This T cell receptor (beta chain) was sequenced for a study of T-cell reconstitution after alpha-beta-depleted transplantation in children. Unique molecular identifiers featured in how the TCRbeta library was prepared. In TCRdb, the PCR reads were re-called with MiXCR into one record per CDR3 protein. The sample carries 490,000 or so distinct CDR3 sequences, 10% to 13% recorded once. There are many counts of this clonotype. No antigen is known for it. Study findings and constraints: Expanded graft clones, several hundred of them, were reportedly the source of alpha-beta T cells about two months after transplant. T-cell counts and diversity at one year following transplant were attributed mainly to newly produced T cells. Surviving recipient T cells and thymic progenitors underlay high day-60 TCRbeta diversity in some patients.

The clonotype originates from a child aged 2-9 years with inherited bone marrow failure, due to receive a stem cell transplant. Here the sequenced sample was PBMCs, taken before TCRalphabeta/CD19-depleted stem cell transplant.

CDR3 residues: CASRWGLSDGTDTQYF. The DNA for the CDR3 is TGCGCCAGCAGGTGGGGACTATCCGATGGCACAGATACGCAGTATTTT. The chain has TRBV5-1 and TRBJ2-3; 7 nucleotides align to TRBD2. The CDR3 consists of 16 residues. Germline V CDR1 and CDR2: SGHRS, YFSETQ. V lost 5 bases, J lost 1 base, and 10 bases stayed unmatched. Full variable domain (rest looked up from reference TRBV5-1 and TRBJ2-3): KAGVTQTPRYLIKTRGQQVTLSCSPISGHRSVSWYQQTPGQGLQFLFEYFSETQRNKGNFPGRFSGRQFSNSRSEMNVSTLELGDSALYLCASRWGLSDGTDTQYFGPGTRLTVL.